The clone carrying this T cell receptor (beta chain) was detected only a few times. The data were obtained in a study of patients and donors after allogeneic stem cell transplantation. One entry per CDR3 protein, called by TCRdb with MiXCR from the RT-PCR reads. Of about 230,000 distinct CDR3 sequences detected, roughly 15% appear once; the ten largest clones hold about 9.9%. The germline V and J ends were trimmed by 5 bases and 3 bases, with 13 bases remaining between them. Germline-derived CDR1 and CDR2 are KGHDR and SFDVKD. The CDR3 consists of 15 residues. The TCR comes from a human donor who was either an allogeneic HSCT recipient or a stem cell or donor lymphocyte infusion donor (not recorded which). It is not recorded whose cells these are; they may come from a transplant donor. J is TRBJ2-1 and V is TRBV24-1, with D possibly being TRBD2 (6 bases). Sequencing input: blood, either unsorted or a sorted T cell fraction (not recorded which). The CDR3 protein is CATSADGRNYNEQFF. In DNA form, the CDR3 reads TGTGCCACCAGTGCCGACGGGAGAAACTACAATGAGCAGTTCTTC.